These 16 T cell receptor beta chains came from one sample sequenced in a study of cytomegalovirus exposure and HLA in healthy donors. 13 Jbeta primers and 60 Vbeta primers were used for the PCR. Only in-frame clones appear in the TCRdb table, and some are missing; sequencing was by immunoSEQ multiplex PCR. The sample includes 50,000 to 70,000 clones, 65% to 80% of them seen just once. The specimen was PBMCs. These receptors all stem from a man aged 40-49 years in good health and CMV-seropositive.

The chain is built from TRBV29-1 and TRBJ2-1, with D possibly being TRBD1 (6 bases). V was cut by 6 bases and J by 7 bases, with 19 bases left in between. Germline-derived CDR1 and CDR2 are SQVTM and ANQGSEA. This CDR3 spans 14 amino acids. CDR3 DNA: TGCAGCGTGTACGAAACAGGGCGAAGGAATGAGCAGTTCTTC. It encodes CSVYETGRRNEQFF.

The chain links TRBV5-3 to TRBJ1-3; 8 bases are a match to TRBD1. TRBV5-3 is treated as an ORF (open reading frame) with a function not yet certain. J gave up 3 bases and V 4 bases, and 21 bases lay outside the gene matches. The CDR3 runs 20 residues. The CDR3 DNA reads TGTGCCAGAAGCAATACGCCGGGACAGGCGATATTTGGGGGTGGAAACACCATATATTTT. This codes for CARSNTPGQAIFGGGNTIYF.

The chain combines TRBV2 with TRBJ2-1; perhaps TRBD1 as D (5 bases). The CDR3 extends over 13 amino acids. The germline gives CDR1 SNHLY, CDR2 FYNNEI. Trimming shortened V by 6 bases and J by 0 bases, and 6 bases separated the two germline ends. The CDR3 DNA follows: TGTGCCAGCAGGGACATCTCCTACAATGAGCAGTTCTTC. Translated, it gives CASRDISYNEQFF.

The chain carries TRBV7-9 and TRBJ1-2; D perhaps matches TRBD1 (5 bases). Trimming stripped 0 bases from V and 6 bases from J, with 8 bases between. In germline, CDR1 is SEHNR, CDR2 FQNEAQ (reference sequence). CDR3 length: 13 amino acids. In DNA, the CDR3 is TGTGCCAGCAGCTTAGCCGCAGGGAATGGCTACACCTTC. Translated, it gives CASSLAAGNGYTF.

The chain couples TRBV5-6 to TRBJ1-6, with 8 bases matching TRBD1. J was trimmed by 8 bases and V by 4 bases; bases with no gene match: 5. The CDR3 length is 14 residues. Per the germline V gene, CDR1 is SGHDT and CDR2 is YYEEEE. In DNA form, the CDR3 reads TGTGCCAGCAGCGCCCTGGACAGGGATTCACCCCTCCACTTT. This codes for CASSALDRDSPLHF.

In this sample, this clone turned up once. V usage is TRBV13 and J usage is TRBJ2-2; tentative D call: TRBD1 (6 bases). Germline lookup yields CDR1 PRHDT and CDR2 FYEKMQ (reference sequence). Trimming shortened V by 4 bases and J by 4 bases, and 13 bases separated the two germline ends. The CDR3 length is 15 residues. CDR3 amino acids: CASSWGLRSTGELFF. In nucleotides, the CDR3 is TGTGCCAGCAGCTGGGGGCTCAGGAGCACCGGGGAGCTGTTTTTT.

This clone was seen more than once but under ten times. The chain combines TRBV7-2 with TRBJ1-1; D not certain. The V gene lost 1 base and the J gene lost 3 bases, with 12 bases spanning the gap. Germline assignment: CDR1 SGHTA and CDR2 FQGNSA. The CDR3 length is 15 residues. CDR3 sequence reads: CASSLEWSGYTEAFF. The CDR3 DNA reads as TGTGCCAGCAGCTTAGAATGGTCAGGTTACACTGAAGCTTTCTTT.

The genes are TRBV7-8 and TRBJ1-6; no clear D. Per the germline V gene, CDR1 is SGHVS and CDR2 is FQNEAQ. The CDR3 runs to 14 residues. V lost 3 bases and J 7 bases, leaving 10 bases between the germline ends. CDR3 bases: TGTGCCAGCAGCTTCCAGGCGGGGAATTCACCCCTCCACTTT. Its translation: CASSFQAGNSPLHF.

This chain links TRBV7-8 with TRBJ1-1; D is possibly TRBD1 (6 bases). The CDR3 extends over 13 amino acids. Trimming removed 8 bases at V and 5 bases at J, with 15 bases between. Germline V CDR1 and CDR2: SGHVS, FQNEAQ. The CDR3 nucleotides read TGTGCCAGCTTTAGGGGGATAGGAACTGAAGCTTTCTTT. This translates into CASFRGIGTEAFF.

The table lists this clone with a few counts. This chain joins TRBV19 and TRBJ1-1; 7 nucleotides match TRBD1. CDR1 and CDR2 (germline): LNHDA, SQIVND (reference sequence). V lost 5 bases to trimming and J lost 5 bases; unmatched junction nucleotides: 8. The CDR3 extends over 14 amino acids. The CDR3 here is CASSGRDRGTEAFF. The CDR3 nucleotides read TGTGCCAGTAGTGGACGGGACAGAGGGACTGAAGCTTTCTTT.

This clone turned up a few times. This chain's CDR3 is CASSYRVGDTEAFF. CDR3 DNA sequence: TGTGCCAGCAGTTACAGGGTAGGAGACACTGAAGCTTTCTTT. This chain uses TRBV2 with TRBJ1-1, with D tentatively TRBD1 (6 bases). Trimming took off 5 bases at V and 3 bases at J, with 13 bases between the two ends. The CDR3 length is 14 residues. Germline V gives CDR1 SNHLY, CDR2 FYNNEI.

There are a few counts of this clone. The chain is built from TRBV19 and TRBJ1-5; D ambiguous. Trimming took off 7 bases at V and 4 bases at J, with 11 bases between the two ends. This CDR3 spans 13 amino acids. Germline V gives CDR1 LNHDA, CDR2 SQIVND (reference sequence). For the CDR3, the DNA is TGTGCCAGTAATCTTCGGTCGAATCAGCCCCAGCATTTT. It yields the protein CASNLRSNQPQHF. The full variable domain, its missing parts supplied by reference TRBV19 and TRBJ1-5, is DGGITQSPKYLFRKEGQNVTLSCEQNLNHDAMYWYRQDPGQGLRLIYYSQIVNDFQKGDIAEGYSVSREKKESFPLTVTSAQKNPTAFYLCASNLRSNQPQHFGDGTRLSIL.

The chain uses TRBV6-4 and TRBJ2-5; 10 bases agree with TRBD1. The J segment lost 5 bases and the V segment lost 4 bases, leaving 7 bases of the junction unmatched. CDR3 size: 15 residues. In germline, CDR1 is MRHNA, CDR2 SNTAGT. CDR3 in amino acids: CASSVGTGAGETQYF. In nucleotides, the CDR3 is TGTGCCAGCAGTGTCGGGACAGGGGCTGGGGAGACCCAGTACTTC.

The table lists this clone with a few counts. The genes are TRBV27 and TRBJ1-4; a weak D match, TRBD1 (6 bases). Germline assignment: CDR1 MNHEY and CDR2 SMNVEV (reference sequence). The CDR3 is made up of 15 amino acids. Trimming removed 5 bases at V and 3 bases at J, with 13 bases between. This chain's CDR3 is CASSTHRASNEKLFF. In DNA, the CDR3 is TGTGCCAGCAGTACTCACAGGGCGTCTAATGAAAAACTGTTTTTT.

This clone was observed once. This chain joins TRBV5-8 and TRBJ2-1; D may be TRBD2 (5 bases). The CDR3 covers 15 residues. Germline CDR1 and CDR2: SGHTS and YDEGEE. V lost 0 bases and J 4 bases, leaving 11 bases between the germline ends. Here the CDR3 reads CASSLEWGEYNEQFF. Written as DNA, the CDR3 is TGTGCCAGCAGCTTGGAATGGGGAGAGTACAATGAGCAGTTCTTC. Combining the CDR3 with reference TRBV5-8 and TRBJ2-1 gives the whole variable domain EAGVTQSPTHLIKTRGQQATLRCSPISGHTSVYWYQQALGLGLQFLLWYDEGEERNRGNFPPRFSGRQFPNYSSELNVNALELEDSALYLCASSLEWGEYNEQFFGPGTRLTVL.

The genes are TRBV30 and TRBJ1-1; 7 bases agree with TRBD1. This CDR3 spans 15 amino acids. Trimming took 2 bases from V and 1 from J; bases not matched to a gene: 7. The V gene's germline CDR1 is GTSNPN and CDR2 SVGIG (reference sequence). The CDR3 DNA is TGTGCCTGGAGTCTTCGACAGGGTAGGAACACTGAAGCTTTCTTT. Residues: CAWSLRQGRNTEAFF.